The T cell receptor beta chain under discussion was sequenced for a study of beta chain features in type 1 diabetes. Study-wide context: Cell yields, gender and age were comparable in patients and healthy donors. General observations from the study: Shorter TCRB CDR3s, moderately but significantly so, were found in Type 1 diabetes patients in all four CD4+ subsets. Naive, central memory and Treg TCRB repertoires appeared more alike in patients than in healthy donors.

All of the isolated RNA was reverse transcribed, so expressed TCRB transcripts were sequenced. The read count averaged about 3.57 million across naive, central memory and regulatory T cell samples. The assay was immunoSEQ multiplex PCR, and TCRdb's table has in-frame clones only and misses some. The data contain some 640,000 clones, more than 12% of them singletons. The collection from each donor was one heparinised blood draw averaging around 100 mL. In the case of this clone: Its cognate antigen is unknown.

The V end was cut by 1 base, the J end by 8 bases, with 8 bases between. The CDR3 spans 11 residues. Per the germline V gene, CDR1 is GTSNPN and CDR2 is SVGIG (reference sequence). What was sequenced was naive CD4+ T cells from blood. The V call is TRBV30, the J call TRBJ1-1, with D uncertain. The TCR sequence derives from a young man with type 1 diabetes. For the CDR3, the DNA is TGTGCCTGGAGTGATCGGTACGAAGCTTTCTTT. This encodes CAWSDRYEAFF.